These 21 T cell receptor beta chains share one sample of origin, sequenced in a study of blood T cell repertoires in COVID-19. The assay was immunoSEQ multiplex PCR, and TCRdb's table has in-frame clones only and misses some. The sample yields some 250,000 clones, about 91% seen once. Sequences were obtained from PBMCs or T cells enriched from blood (not recorded which). The receptors stem from a human donor in a cohort exposed to, infected with or recovered from COVID-19 (not recorded which). The donor label of this sample is uncertain.

The V and J genes are TRBV19 and TRBJ1-5; a possible D gene is TRBD1 (5 bases). Deletions cut 6 bases from V and 3 bases from J, with 18 bases between. Germline-derived CDR1 and CDR2 are LNHDA and SQIVND (reference sequence). The CDR3 has 16 amino acids. CDR3 protein: CASRPPPGYVNQPQHF. Here the CDR3 DNA reads TGTGCCAGTAGACCCCCTCCAGGGTATGTCAATCAGCCCCAGCATTTT.

The chain has TRBV7-2 and TRBJ2-1; perhaps TRBD1 as D (6 bases). The germline V and J ends were trimmed by 1 base and 3 bases, with 10 bases remaining between them. CDR1 and CDR2 (germline): SGHTA, FQGNSA. The CDR3 contains 15 residues. The CDR3 sequence: CASSLEVTGYNEQFF. The CDR3, as DNA: TGTGCCAGCAGCTTAGAGGTGACAGGCTACAATGAGCAGTTCTTC. Variable domain in full (rest from reference TRBV7-2 and TRBJ2-1): GAGVSQSPSNKVTEKGKDVELRCDPISGHTALYWYRQSLGQGLEFLIYFQGNSAPDKSGLPSDRFSAERTGGSVSTLTIQRTQQEDSAVYLCASSLEVTGYNEQFFGPGTRLTVL.

The chain uses TRBV5-4 and TRBJ1-1; the match to TRBD1 covers 7 bases. The CDR3 runs 14 residues. The trim removed 0 bases at V and 4 bases at J, leaving 3 bases unmatched. Per germline, CDR1 SGHNT and CDR2 YYREEE (reference sequence). CDR3 bases: TGTGCCAGCAGCTTGGAAGGGGGCGGCACTGAAGCTTTCTTT. Encoded protein: CASSLEGGGTEAFF. Filled out from reference TRBV5-4 and TRBJ1-1, the complete variable domain reads ETGVTQSPTHLIKTRGQQVTLRCSSQSGHNTVSWYQQALGQGPQFIFQYYREEENGRGNFPPRFSGLQFPNYSSELNVNALELDDSALYLCASSLEGGGTEAFFGQGTRLTVV.

This clone has more than one count but fewer than ten. The rearrangement links TRBV6-6 to TRBJ2-1, with a tentative D call TRBD2 (6 bases). Trimming took 6 bases from V and 3 from J, leaving 30 bases between them. CDR1 and CDR2 (germline): MNHNY, SVGAGI (reference sequence). The CDR3 contains 20 residues. The CDR3 DNA sequence: TGTGCCAGCAGCCAACGCAAACTCCGGGACTTTCCGGAGCACTACAATGAGCAGTTCTTC. It translates to CASSQRKLRDFPEHYNEQFF.

This chain links TRBV7-2 with TRBJ2-3; TRBD2 matches at 8 bases. The germline CDR1 and CDR2 sequences are SGHTA and FQGNSA. The ends lost 1 base at V and 6 bases at J; junction bases unmatched: 3. CDR3 size: 14 residues. DNA for the CDR3: TGTGCCAGCAGCTTAGTTCCTAGCGGGGATACGCAGTATTTT. Residues: CASSLVPSGDTQYF.

The rearrangement joins TRBV2 to TRBJ1-3, with no clear D. Germline CDR1 SNHLY, CDR2 FYNNEI. V shed 7 bases and J shed 0 bases, with 13 bases lying between them. The CDR3 sequence is 15 residues long. The CDR3 reads CASTAAYPSGNTIYF. The DNA of the CDR3 is TGTGCCAGCACGGCGGCGTACCCCTCTGGAAACACCATATATTTT. The full variable domain, its missing parts supplied by reference TRBV2 and TRBJ1-3, is EPEVTQTPSHQVTQMGQEVILRCVPISNHLYFYWYRQILGQKVEFLVSFYNNEISEKSEIFDDQFSVERPDGSNFTLKIRSTKLEDSAMYFCASTAAYPSGNTIYFGEGSWLTVV.

The chain joins TRBV27 to TRBJ2-7, with 7 bases that match TRBD1. J was trimmed by 2 bases and V by 6 bases; bases with no gene match: 7. This CDR3 has 14 amino acids. Germline V gene sequence: CDR1 MNHEY, CDR2 SMNVEV (reference sequence). The CDR3 reads CASRTGVLAYEQYF. The CDR3 DNA follows: TGTGCCAGCAGAACAGGGGTTCTCGCCTACGAGCAGTACTTC.

CDR3 nucleotides: TGTGCCAGCGGAGGACAGATTAACACTGAAGCTTTCTTT. Translating gives CASGGQINTEAFF. The genes are TRBV27 and TRBJ1-1, with a possible D match to TRBD1 (6 bases). The CDR3 sequence is 13 residues long. Trimming pared 8 bases from V and 2 bases from J, leaving 12 bases between. Germline CDR1 and CDR2: MNHEY and SMNVEV (reference sequence).

The chain links TRBV30 to TRBJ1-2; TRBD1 is a possible D gene (5 bases). The V gene's germline CDR1 is GTSNPN and CDR2 SVGIG (reference sequence). The CDR3 consists of 14 residues. Trimming removed 0 bases from V and 5 bases from J, with 13 bases in between. The CDR3 loop reads CAWSVGQNLYGYTF. CDR3 in DNA: TGTGCCTGGAGTGTAGGACAAAACCTATATGGCTACACCTTC.

This rearrangement joins TRBV4-1 to TRBJ2-5, with D hard to call. This CDR3 is built from 13 residues. The V and J ends lost 2 bases and 6 bases respectively, with 10 bases between them. The germline V gene has CDR1 MGHRA and CDR2 YSYEKL. The CDR3 region is CASSQSLWQTQYF. In DNA, the CDR3 is TGCGCCAGCAGCCAATCCCTTTGGCAGACCCAGTACTTC.

The V and J genes are TRBV10-3 and TRBJ1-3; D is unresolved. Deletions cut 11 bases from V and 0 bases from J, with 14 bases between. Germline V CDR1 and CDR2: ENHRY, SYGVKD. The CDR3 is 14 amino acids. CDR3 in amino acids: CAAGAGNSGNTIYF. CDR3 DNA sequence: TGTGCCGCGGGAGCCGGGAACTCTGGAAACACCATATATTTT.

The chain is built from TRBV4-2 and TRBJ1-2, with 12 bases lining up with TRBD1. V shed 0 bases, J shed 8 bases, and the junction held 7 bases outside the gene matches. The CDR3 consists of 16 residues. Germline CDR1 and CDR2: LGHNA and YNFKEQ. CDR3 nucleotide sequence: TGTGCCAGCAGCCAAGATGAGGGACAGGGGGCGGGAGGCTACACCTTC. Protein sequence: CASSQDEGQGAGGYTF.

The J gene is TRBJ1-6, the V gene TRBV19; 9 bases align to TRBD1. CDR3 length: 14 residues. Germline assignment: CDR1 LNHDA and CDR2 SQIVND (reference sequence). J lost 7 bases, V lost 5 bases, and 3 bases had no gene match. The CDR3 is CASSAGTGNSPLHF. The CDR3 DNA reads TGTGCCAGTAGTGCCGGGACAGGGAATTCACCCCTCCACTTT.

The chain uses TRBV7-9 and TRBJ1-2, with 9 bases fitting TRBD1. Germline assignment: CDR1 SEHNR and CDR2 FQNEAQ (reference sequence). V was pared by 3 bases and J by 8 bases, with 13 bases of the junction left unmatched. CDR3 length: 16 amino acids. CDR3 loop: CASSLSQGATLRGYTF. For the CDR3, the DNA is TGTGCCAGCAGCTTGTCACAGGGGGCAACCCTTCGGGGCTACACCTTC.

This clone was seen a single time. The chain combines TRBV5-4 with TRBJ1-6; 8 bases align to TRBD1. This CDR3 has 15 residues. Germline values: CDR1 SGHNT, CDR2 YYREEE (reference sequence). V lost 2 bases, J lost 3 bases, and 1 base stayed unmatched. Here the CDR3 reads CASSFGTGYNSPLHF. DNA for the CDR3: TGTGCCAGCAGCTTCGGGACAGGCTATAATTCACCCCTCCACTTT.

This clone was found once. V and J are TRBV6-5 and TRBJ2-7, with 10 bases that match TRBD1. Trimming cost V 7 bases and J 2 bases; bases outside gene matches: 5. Germline-derived CDR1 and CDR2 are MNHEY and SVGAGI. The CDR3 has 14 amino acids. CDR3 amino acids: CASNWDRGAYEQYF. CDR3 nucleotide sequence: TGTGCCAGCAATTGGGACAGGGGAGCCTACGAGCAGTACTTC.

V usage is TRBV7-2 and J usage is TRBJ1-6, with 7 bases lining up with TRBD1. The CDR3 is 17 amino acids. The junction had 14 bases not matched to a gene; V was cut back by 5 bases and J by 7 bases. Per germline, CDR1 SGHTA and CDR2 FQGNSA. The chain's CDR3 is CASSLTFRQGSNSPLHF. The CDR3 DNA reads TGTGCCAGCAGCCTAACATTCAGACAGGGATCGAATTCACCCCTCCACTTT. Full variable domain (outside the CDR3, taken from reference TRBV7-2 and TRBJ1-6): GAGVSQSPSNKVTEKGKDVELRCDPISGHTALYWYRQSLGQGLEFLIYFQGNSAPDKSGLPSDRFSAERTGGSVSTLTIQRTQQEDSAVYLCASSLTFRQGSNSPLHFGNGTRLTVT.

V usage is TRBV9 and J usage is TRBJ2-7; possible D gene TRBD1, 5 bases. V shed 6 bases and J shed 0 bases, with 13 bases lying between them. The CDR3 length is 14 residues. Per the germline V gene, CDR1 is SGDLS and CDR2 is YYNGEE. The CDR3: CASNKGADSYEQYF. DNA of the CDR3: TGTGCCAGCAACAAAGGGGCGGACTCCTACGAGCAGTACTTC.

This clone was found a few times. The chain has TRBV25-1 and TRBJ1-2; maybe TRBD1 (5 bases). The CDR3 sequence is 12 residues long. Trimming removed 8 bases from V and 7 bases from J, with 14 bases in between. Germline-derived CDR1 and CDR2 are MGHDK and SYGVNS. CDR3 amino acids: CASGGLSGGYTF. The CDR3 DNA reads as TGTGCCAGCGGGGGACTTTCCGGTGGCTACACCTTC.

This chain uses TRBV5-1 with TRBJ2-7; maybe TRBD2 (6 bases). The CDR3 extends over 13 amino acids. Germline V lookup: CDR1 SGHRS, CDR2 YFSETQ. V was trimmed by 3 bases and J by 5 bases, leaving 12 bases between them. The DNA of the CDR3 is TGCGCCAGCAGCTCCCTCCCGGGGGACGAGCAGTACTTC. Its protein is CASSSLPGDEQYF.

The genes are TRBV5-4 and TRBJ1-1; D possibly corresponds to TRBD1 (6 bases). V lost 7 bases and J 0 bases, leaving 16 bases between the germline ends. The germline V gene has CDR1 SGHNT and CDR2 YYREEE (reference sequence). This CDR3 is 15 amino acids long. The chain's CDR3 is CASGKTGNLNTEAFF. CDR3 nucleotide sequence: TGTGCCAGCGGAAAGACAGGCAACTTGAACACTGAAGCTTTCTTT.